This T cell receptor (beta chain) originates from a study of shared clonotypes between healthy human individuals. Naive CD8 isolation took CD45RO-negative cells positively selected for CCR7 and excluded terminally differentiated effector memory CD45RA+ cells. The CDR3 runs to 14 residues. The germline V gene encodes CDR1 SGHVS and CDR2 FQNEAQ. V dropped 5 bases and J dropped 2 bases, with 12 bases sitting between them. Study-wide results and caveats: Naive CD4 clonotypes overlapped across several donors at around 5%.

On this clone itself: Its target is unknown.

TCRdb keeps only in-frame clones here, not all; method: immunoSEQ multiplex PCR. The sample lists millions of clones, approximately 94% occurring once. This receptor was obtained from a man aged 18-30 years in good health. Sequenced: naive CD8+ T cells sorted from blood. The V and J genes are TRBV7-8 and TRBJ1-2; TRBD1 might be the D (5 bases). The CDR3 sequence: CASSQGTGNYGYTF. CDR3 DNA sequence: TGTGCCAGCAGCCAAGGGACTGGAAACTATGGCTACACCTTC.